The 4 T cell receptor beta chains below all came from one sample that was sequenced in a study of T cell changes during pregnancy in multiple sclerosis. The repertoire was sequenced with immunoSEQ multiplex PCR; TCRdb's copy has only in-frame clones and lacks some. The table has 55,000 to 70,000 clones, about 89% seen once. The material was peripheral blood, obtained in the first trimester of pregnancy. The receptors here all came from a female donor with multiple sclerosis, enrolled in a pregnancy study.

This clone was seen once. The chain links TRBV9 to TRBJ2-1, with a possible D match to TRBD1 (5 bases). The CDR3 length is 14 residues. Trimming pared 0 bases from V and 11 bases from J, leaving 15 bases between. Germline lookup yields CDR1 SGDLS and CDR2 YYNGEE. The CDR3 sequence: CASSVDRSGIKQFF. CDR3 nucleotides: TGTGCCAGCAGCGTAGACAGGTCTGGAATAAAGCAGTTCTTC.

V and J are TRBV7-9 and TRBJ1-3, with TRBD1 matching 8 bases. V shed 2 bases and J 7 bases; nucleotides not matched to a gene: 13. Germline CDR1 reads SEHNR; CDR2 reads FQNEAQ (reference sequence). CDR3 length equals 17 residues. The CDR3 is CASSLTPLGQGRNTIYF. For the CDR3, the DNA is TGTGCCAGCAGCTTAACCCCCCTTGGACAGGGAAGGAACACCATATATTTT.

This rearrangement joins TRBV13 to TRBJ2-5; weak D call: TRBD1 (6 bases). The CDR3 is made up of 15 amino acids. Trimming took 4 bases from V and 4 from J, leaving 16 bases between them. Germline CDR1 PRHDT, CDR2 FYEKMQ (reference sequence). The CDR3 loop is CASSSLSDSGETQYF. The CDR3 DNA is TGTGCCAGCAGCTCCCTCTCGGACAGCGGAGAGACCCAGTACTTC.

This chain connects TRBV5-4 to TRBJ2-1; 7 bases match TRBD1. The CDR3 extends over 12 amino acids. V shed 4 bases, J shed 9 bases, and the junction held 4 bases outside the gene matches. Germline CDR1 is SGHNT and CDR2 is YYREEE (reference sequence). The CDR3 sequence: CASSDRQGEQFF. For the CDR3, the DNA is TGTGCCAGCAGCGATCGACAGGGTGAGCAGTTCTTC.